This is a list of T cell receptor beta chains from one sample in a study of post-analysis software for immune sequencing data. TCRdb reanalysed the PCR reads using MiXCR and keeps one entry per CDR3 protein. The data hold fewer than 600,000 distinct CDR3 sequences, with nearly 45% observed a single time. The sequencing sample was made of blood. The receptors were sampled from a girl aged 5-17 years with multiple sclerosis. CDR3s include the opening cysteine and the closing phenylalanine or tryptophan. The D gene is left open where the match is weak. Expanded clones get a size class; other rows say once, few or many, or leave the size out.

abundance,j_gene,v_gene,d_gene,CDR3aa,CDR3nt
-,TRBJ1-1,TRBV9,-,CASSVGPEHGLSTTEAFF,TGTGCCAGCAGCGTAGGACCCGAACACGGATTGAGTACGACTGAAGCTTTCTTT
-,TRBJ2-7,TRBV5-1,TRBD1,CASSLGDSYSYEQYF,TGCGCCAGCAGCTTGGGGGACAGCTACTCCTACGAGCAGTACTTC
once,TRBJ2-3,TRBV6-1,-,CASSEARVDTQYF,TGTGCCAGCAGTGAAGCGAGGGTGGATACGCAGTATTTT
few,TRBJ1-4,TRBV13,-,CASSLASATNEKLFF,TGTGCCAGCAGCTTAGCTAGTGCAACTAATGAAAAACTGTTTTTT
-,TRBJ1-1,TRBV6-1,-,CASSLTLTTEAFF,TGTGCCAGCTCCTTAACACTCACCACTGAAGCTTTCTTT
once,TRBJ2-7,TRBV5-1,TRBD2,CASSSLAASSYEQYF,TGCGCCAGCAGCTCGCTAGCGGCGAGCTCCTACGAGCAGTACTTC
once,TRBJ2-3,TRBV7-9,-,CASSLSSPSTDTQYF,TGTGCCAGCAGCTTGTCTAGCCCAAGCACAGATACGCAGTATTTT
few,TRBJ2-3,TRBV5-1,TRBD2,CASSASGRPPDTQYF,TGCGCCAGCAGCGCTAGCGGGAGGCCCCCAGATACGCAGTATTTT
-,TRBJ2-3,TRBV20-1,TRBD1,CSASLRTGSTDTQYF,TGCAGTGCTTCACTCCGGACAGGTAGCACAGATACGCAGTATTTT
-,TRBJ2-5,TRBV6-6,-,CASSYPVSRETQYF,TGTGCCAGCAGTTACCCTGTATCGAGGGAGACCCAGTACTTC
few,TRBJ2-7,TRBV20-1,TRBD2,CSAGGGLAGAGEQYF,TGCAGTGCAGGAGGGGGACTAGCGGGAGCTGGGGAGCAGTACTTC
-,TRBJ2-3,TRBV28,TRBD2,CASVGLAGGDTQYF,TGTGCCAGCGTTGGACTAGCGGGAGGGGATACGCAGTATTTT
few,TRBJ2-1,TRBV27,TRBD2,CASSLGTSGHNEQFF,TGTGCCAGCAGTTTAGGAACTAGCGGTCACAATGAGCAGTTCTTC
few,TRBJ2-1,TRBV7-3,TRBD2,CASSPRLAGTNEQFF,TGTGCCAGCAGCCCCCGACTAGCGGGTACCAATGAGCAGTTCTTC
-,TRBJ1-1,TRBV7-9,-,CASSPGRARTEAFF,TGTGCCAGCAGCCCCGGGCGGGCGAGGACTGAAGCTTTCTTT
few,TRBJ1-6,TRBV6-5,-,CASSYSAERIPNSPLHF,TGTGCCAGCAGTTACTCGGCAGAAAGAATTCCCAATTCACCCCTCCACTTT
-,TRBJ2-5,TRBV2,TRBD2,CASLSGTSDLGEGNEQYF,TGTGCCAGCCTCTCCGGGACTAGTGACCTAGGGGAGGGGAATGAGCAGTACTTC
few,TRBJ1-1,TRBV20-1,-,CSAKGTEAFF,TGCAGTGCCAAGGGGACTGAAGCTTTCTTT
-,TRBJ2-7,TRBV18,TRBD1,CASSPQGTGTSYEQYF,TGTGCCAGCTCACCTCAAGGGACAGGAACGTCCTACGAGCAGTACTTC
-,TRBJ2-7,TRBV2,TRBD1,CASSEDRGWTYEQYF,TGTGCCAGCAGCGAAGACAGGGGGTGGACCTACGAGCAGTACTTC
few,TRBJ2-7,TRBV12-3/TRBV12-4,TRBD2,CASSTSGGPYEQYF,TGTGCCAGCAGTACTAGCGGGGGGCCCTACGAGCAGTACTTC
-,TRBJ2-7,TRBV3-1,-,CASSQDKRVEQYF,TGTGCCAGCAGCCAAGATAAGCGCGTCGAGCAGTACTTC
few,TRBJ2-1,TRBV25-1,TRBD2,CASSTASGGYNEQFF,TGTGCCAGCAGTACGGCTAGCGGGGGCTACAATGAGCAGTTCTTC
-,TRBJ2-3,TRBV6-2/TRBV6-3,-,CASGEFTDTQYF,TGTGCCAGCGGCGAGTTCACAGATACGCAGTATTTT
-,TRBJ2-7,TRBV10-3,TRBD1,CAIRGETGNPYEQYF,TGTGCCATACGAGGGGAGACAGGGAATCCCTACGAGCAGTACTTC
-,TRBJ2-5,TRBV7-2,TRBD2,CASSSAGETQYF,TGTGCCAGCAGCTCAGCGGGGGAGACCCAGTACTTC
-,TRBJ1-1,TRBV2,TRBD1,CASSERWDRGRGKTEAFF,TGTGCCAGCAGTGAACGGTGGGACAGGGGGCGCGGGAAGACTGAAGCTTTCTTT
-,TRBJ2-3,TRBV7-6,-,CASRGFSTDTQYF,TGTGCCAGCAGAGGGTTCTCAACAGATACGCAGTATTTT
-,TRBJ2-1,TRBV5-1,-,CASNPPPGVMDEQFF,TGCGCCAGCAACCCACCACCGGGGGTCATGGATGAGCAGTTCTTC
-,TRBJ2-5,TRBV12-3/TRBV12-4,TRBD2,CASSSGTRLETQYF,TGTGCCAGCAGTTCCGGGACTAGACTCGAGACCCAGTACTTC
-,TRBJ1-1,TRBV3-1,-,CASSSSGGVDTEAFF,TGTGCCAGCAGCTCCTCCGGGGGGGTGGACACTGAAGCTTTCTTT
once,TRBJ2-7,TRBV5-6,TRBD2,CASSPGGASGRIVLEQYF,TGTGCCAGCAGTCCGGGCGGAGCTAGCGGGAGGATAGTCCTCGAGCAGTACTTC
-,TRBJ1-2,TRBV20-1,-,CSARDRKDYGYTF,TGCAGTGCTAGAGACAGGAAGGACTATGGCTACACCTTC
many,TRBJ1-1,TRBV20-1,TRBD1,CSASSTGGHTEAFF,TGCAGTGCTAGTTCGACAGGGGGCCACACTGAAGCTTTCTTT
few,TRBJ2-5,TRBV9,TRBD2,CASSVGSGRAEETQYF,TGTGCCAGCAGCGTGGGTAGCGGGAGGGCGGAGGAGACCCAGTACTTC
-,TRBJ2-1,TRBV12-3/TRBV12-4,TRBD1,CASKTGGKSSYNEQFF,TGTGCCAGCAAAACAGGGGGTAAAAGCTCCTACAATGAGCAGTTCTTC
few,TRBJ2-5,TRBV7-2,-,CASSLVGNQETQYF,TGTGCCAGCAGCTTGGTTGGGAACCAAGAGACCCAGTACTTC
-,TRBJ2-3,TRBV20-1,-,CSAIRRPDTQYF,TGCAGTGCTATTAGGAGGCCAGATACGCAGTATTTT
few,TRBJ1-4,TRBV6-5,-,CASSRDAGDNEKLFF,TGTGCCAGCAGCAGAGACGCAGGAGATAATGAAAAACTGTTTTTT
-,TRBJ2-7,TRBV29-1,-,CSVAGGGRYEQYF,TGCAGCGTTGCGGGCGGGGGCCGGTACGAGCAGTACTTC
few,TRBJ2-3,TRBV20-1,-,CSARSGFYTDTQYF,TGCAGTGCACGCAGCGGATTCTACACAGATACGCAGTATTTT
many,TRBJ2-1,TRBV6-1,-,CATKRRSSYNEQFF,TGTGCCACCAAGAGGCGAAGCTCCTACAATGAGCAGTTCTTC
-,TRBJ1-4,TRBV12-3/TRBV12-4,TRBD1,CASTRQGREKLFF,TGTGCCAGCACAAGACAGGGAAGGGAAAAACTGTTTTTT